This T cell receptor beta chain was documented in a study of blood T cell repertoires in COVID-19 (TCRdb year 2020). As for the study more broadly: Collaborator samples came from the United States, Italy and Spain and covered acute and convalescent phases of COVID-19. The material from the prospective study consisted of cDNA or gDNA derived from T cells, B-cell-depleted T cells, or PBMCs. Deeply sampled blood TCRbeta repertoires from subjects exposed to, actively infected with, or recovered from COVID-19 were included in the dataset. The repertoires were released in a freely available public database intended as a resource for research on the immune response to SARS-CoV-2. The samples were drawn from the first 160 participants of the ongoing ImmuneRACE study and from 1,254 subjects provided by 6 global collaborators. Sample metadata almost always included a de-identified subject ID, COVID-19 status, age in years and sex. Where HLA class I and class II types were available, the types were taken from metadata supplied by the sample provider, not from assay-based typing. General conclusions and limits of the study: The quantity of clinical and demographic metadata differed by source and by participant and was supplied without curation.

The immunoSEQ Assay, a bias-controlled multiplex PCR, was used to amplify TCRbeta CDR3 regions from genomic DNA. As for the original processing: The number of nucleated cells in each sample was estimated from the amplification of reference gene primers within the assay. To quantify the absolute abundance of each unique TCRbeta CDR3 rearrangement, sequence reads were collapsed and filtered. For each sample, productive Simpson clonality was calculated as the square root of Simpson's diversity index across productive rearrangements. TCRdb retrieved this table from immuneACCESS and kept in-frame rearrangements only. Not all clones are present; in checked studies, unresolved V genes account for under half, and no reason is known for the remainder. V and J calls and clone size are those listed in that table; D and trimming were worked out from the DNA. This sample comprises more than 75,000 clones, 70% to 90% of them detected only once. The ten most abundant clones make up less than 3.5% of the sample.

One collaborating source in Seattle enrolled patients while the patients were actively infected and followed the patients over time throughout the course of disease. Each collaborating institution followed its own protocols to collect whole blood in K2EDTA tubes. For TCRbeta analysis, collaborator samples were shipped as frozen whole blood, as isolated PBMCs, or as DNA extracted from either sample type. In regard to this clone: Its cognate antigen has yet to be identified. Base qualities are missing; no much larger clone stands one base away.

Trimming removed 7 bases from V and 2 bases from J, leaving 15 bases between the germline ends. The germline V gene encodes CDR1 SGHNT and CDR2 YYREEE (reference sequence). Counted from cysteine to phenylalanine, this CDR3 has 14 amino acids. The DNA shown is the 42-base CDR3, in frame from base 1. The sequence came from a man aged 45-60 years with COVID-19, enrolled during active disease. The chain is encoded by TRBV5-4 joined to TRBJ1-1, with a weak D call of TRBD1 (5 bases match). Sequences were obtained from peripheral blood. The sequenced DNA is TGTGCCAGCTCCCCTCCCAGGGATAACACTGAAGCTTTCTTT. The resulting protein is CASSPPRDNTEAFF.